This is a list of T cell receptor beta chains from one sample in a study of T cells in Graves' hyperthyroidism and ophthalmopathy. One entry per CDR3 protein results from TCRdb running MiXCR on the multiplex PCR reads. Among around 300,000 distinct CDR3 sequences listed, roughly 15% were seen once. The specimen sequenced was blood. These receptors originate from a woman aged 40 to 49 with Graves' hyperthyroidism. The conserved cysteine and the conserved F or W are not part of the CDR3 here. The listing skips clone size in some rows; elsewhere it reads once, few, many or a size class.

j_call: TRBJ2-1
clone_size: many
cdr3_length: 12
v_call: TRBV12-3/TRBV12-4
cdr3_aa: ASSPDEFYNEQF

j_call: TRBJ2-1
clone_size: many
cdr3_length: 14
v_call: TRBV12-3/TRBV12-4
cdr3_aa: ASSQIAGGSDNEQF

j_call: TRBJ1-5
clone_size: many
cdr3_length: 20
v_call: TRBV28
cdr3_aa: ASSLVPRGRGLILSSNQPQH

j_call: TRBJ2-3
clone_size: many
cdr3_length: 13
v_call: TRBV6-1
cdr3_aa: ASTGLAGVTDTQY

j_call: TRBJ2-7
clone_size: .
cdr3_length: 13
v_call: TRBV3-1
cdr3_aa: ASSLRDRPSYEQY

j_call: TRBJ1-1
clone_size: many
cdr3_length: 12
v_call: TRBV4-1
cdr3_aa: ASSQKQGNTEAF

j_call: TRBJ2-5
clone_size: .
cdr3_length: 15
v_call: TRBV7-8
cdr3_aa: ASSVQQGYTFKETQY

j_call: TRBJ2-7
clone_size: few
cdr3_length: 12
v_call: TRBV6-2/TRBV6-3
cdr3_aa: ASRASGGPYEQY

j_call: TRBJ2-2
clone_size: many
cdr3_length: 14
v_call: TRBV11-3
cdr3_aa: ASSPSGRTNTGELF

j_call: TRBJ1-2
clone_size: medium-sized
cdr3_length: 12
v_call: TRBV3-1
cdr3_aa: ASSRLAGDYGYT

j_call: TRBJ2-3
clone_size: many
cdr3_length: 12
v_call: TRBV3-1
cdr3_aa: ASSHPLAWDTQY

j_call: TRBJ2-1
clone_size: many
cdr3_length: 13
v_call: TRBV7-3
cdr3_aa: ASSYGGARNNEQF

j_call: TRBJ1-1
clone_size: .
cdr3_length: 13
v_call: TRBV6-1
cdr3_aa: ASITGQGGRTEAF

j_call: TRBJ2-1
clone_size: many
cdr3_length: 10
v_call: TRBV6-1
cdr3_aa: ASISTYNEQF

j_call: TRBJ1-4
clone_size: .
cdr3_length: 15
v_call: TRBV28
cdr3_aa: ASSLPSTQPEGEKLF

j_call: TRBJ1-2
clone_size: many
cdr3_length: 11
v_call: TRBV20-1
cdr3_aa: SARRPPQGGYT

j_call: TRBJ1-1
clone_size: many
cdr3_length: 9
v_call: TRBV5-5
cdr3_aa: ASSVGYLTF

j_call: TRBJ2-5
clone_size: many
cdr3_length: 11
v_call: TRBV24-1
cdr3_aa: ATSDQGQETQY

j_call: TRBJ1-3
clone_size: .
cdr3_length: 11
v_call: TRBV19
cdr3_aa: ASSTDSGNTIY

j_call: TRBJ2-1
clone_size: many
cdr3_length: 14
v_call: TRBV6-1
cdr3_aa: ASSLRFAGGFNEQF

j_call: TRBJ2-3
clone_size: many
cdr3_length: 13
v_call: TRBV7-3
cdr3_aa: ASSLSRDLTDTQY

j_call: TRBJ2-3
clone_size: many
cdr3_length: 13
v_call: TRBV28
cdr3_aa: ASSGTAPSDNTQY

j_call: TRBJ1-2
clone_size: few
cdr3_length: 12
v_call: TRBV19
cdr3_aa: ASKDSTYVYGYT

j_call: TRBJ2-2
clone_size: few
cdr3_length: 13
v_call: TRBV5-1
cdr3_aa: ASSGRARGTGELF

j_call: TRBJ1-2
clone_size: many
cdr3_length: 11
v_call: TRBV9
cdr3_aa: ASSAVVNYGYT

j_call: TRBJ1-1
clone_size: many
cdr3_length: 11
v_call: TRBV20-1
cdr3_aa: SARGLMNTEAF

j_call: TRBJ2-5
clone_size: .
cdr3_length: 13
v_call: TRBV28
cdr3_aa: ASSGPSGSRETQY

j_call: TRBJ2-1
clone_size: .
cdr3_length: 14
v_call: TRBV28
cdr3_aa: ASTPEGTSGMDEQF

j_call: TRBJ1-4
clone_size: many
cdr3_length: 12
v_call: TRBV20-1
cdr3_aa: SARRPPTNEKLF

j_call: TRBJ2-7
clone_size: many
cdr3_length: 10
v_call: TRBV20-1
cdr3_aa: SARRGADEQY

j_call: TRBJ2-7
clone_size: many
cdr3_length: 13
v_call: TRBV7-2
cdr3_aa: ASTPIGRESAEQY

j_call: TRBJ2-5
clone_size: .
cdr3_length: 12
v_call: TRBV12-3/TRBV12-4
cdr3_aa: ASSFGLVQETQC

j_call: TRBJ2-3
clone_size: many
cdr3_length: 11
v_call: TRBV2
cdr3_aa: ASNLDYSDTQY

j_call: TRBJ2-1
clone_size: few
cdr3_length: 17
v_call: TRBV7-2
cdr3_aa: ASSLLIGKVPTSYNEQF

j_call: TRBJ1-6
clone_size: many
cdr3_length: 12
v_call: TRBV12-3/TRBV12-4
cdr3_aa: ASSFAGRNSPLH

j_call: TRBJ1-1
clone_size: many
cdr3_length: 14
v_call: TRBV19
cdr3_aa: ASIGFIGEVNTEAF

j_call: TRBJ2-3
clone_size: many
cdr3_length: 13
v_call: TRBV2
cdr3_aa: ASSEAPQITDTQY

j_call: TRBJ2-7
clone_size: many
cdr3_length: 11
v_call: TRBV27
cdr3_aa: ASRRNQDYEQY

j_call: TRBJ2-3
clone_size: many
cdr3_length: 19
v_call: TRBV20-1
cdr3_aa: SAIVDPGLAEGPLRLDTQY

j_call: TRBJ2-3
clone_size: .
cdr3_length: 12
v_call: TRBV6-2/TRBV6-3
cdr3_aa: ASNRDRGTDTQY